This TCR beta chain was obtained from a study of cytomegalovirus exposure and HLA in healthy donors. Study-level results: Looking again later, the authors saw that most CMV-associated TCR beta chains seemed HLA-restricted. In vitro, a few CMV-associated chains proved specific for CMV antigens.

Germline V CDR1 and CDR2: PRHDT, FYEKMQ (reference sequence). The CDR3 totals 13 residues. V lost 8 bases to trimming and J lost 4 bases, with 12 bases between them. With regard to this clone: Its antigen is undetermined.

Primers: 60 Vbeta forward and 13 Jbeta reverse. Authors' data handling: Around 80 million unique TCR beta chains, around 11 million of them shared, were counted by a later analysis. The assay was immunoSEQ multiplex PCR, and TCRdb's table has in-frame clones only and misses some. Clone size and V and J calls were adopted from that table, with D and trimming inferred from the DNA. The top ten clones hold approximately 5% of a sample with about 88,000 clones, approximately 77% of them seen once. The sequence was collected from a woman in her forties in good health and CMV-seronegative. The rearrangement uses TRBV13 and TRBJ2-1; D might be TRBD1 (6 bases). The sample consisted of PBMCs. CDR3 region: CASASDSYNEQFF. DNA for the CDR3: TGTGCCAGCGCTTCGGACAGTTACAATGAGCAGTTCTTC.